What follows describes a single T cell receptor (beta chain). The antigen is undetermined. The sample is drawn from a study of memory CD4+ T cells and cytomegalovirus serostatus. At the level of the study: Of the healthy Belgian adults, several were CMV seropositive and 20 to 30 seronegative. Overall study findings and caveats: CD4+ memory repertoires contained about 40% of the roughly 150 reported CMV TCRbeta sequences.

Single viable CD3+CD4+CD8-CD45RO+ cells were sorted as the memory CD4+ T cells. Original processing methods: Out-of-frame sequences were removed, leaving roughly 2,200,000 distinct TCRbeta sequences. Profiled with immunoSEQ multiplex PCR; TCRdb holds only in-frame clones, not every one. V and J calls and clone size are as listed in that table; D and trimming were resolved from the DNA. This repertoire shows 46,000 or so clones, around four fifths found once; its top ten account for under 0.7%. There are 15 residues in the CDR3. Trimming took 3 bases from V and 6 from J; bases not matched to a gene: 9. Germline lookup yields CDR1 LNHDA and CDR2 SQIVND (reference sequence).

The rearrangement links TRBV19 to TRBJ1-1, with 8 bases identical to TRBD1. Sequencing was carried out using memory CD4+ T cells from blood. The TCR was taken from an adult in good health and CMV-seronegative. The CDR3 sequence: CASSIGGRGLAEAFF. For the CDR3, the DNA is TGTGCCAGTAGTATTGGTGGCAGGGGGCTCGCTGAAGCTTTCTTT.